This T cell receptor (beta chain) was sequenced during a study of shared clonotypes between healthy human individuals. On the study more broadly: Researchers assigned three CD4 naive, three CD4 memory, two CD8 naive and one CD8 memory plate to each donor.

About this clone: Its matching antigen is unknown.

Terminally differentiated effector memory CD45RA+ cells were left out of the naive CD8 fraction, which was CD45RO-negative and positively selected for CCR7. Overall study results and limits: Having only a few donors restricted how much genetic and exposure-history diversity was captured. At large depth, rarefaction still showed sorted-subset sequencing to be incomplete.

Germline V gene data show CDR1 as WSHSY and CDR2 as SAAADI. The CDR3 extends over 18 amino acids. J was trimmed by 0 bases and V by 4 bases; bases with no gene match: 7. Authors' analysis steps: Filtering differed for immunoSEQ, which gave only junction sequences without quality scores. Assay: immunoSEQ multiplex PCR; the TCRdb copy retains only in-frame clones and omits some. That table furnishes V, J and clone size, whereas the DNA furnished D and trimming. The repertoire consists of around 1.9 million clones, with approximately 92% occurring once and the leading ten covering about 1.7%. The chain has TRBV10-2 and TRBJ2-2, with TRBD2 matching 11 bases. Sequenced input: naive CD8+ T cells from PBMCs. The receptor's source is a young man in good health. Some clones in this sample may be carry-over from other donors' samples. Here the CDR3 reads CASSVRSGRATNTGELFF. CDR3 in DNA: TGCGCCAGCAGTGTCCGTAGCGGGAGGGCCACGAACACCGGGGAGCTGTTTTTT.